This T cell receptor (beta chain) is from a study of T cell repertoires in cytomegalovirus infection (dated by TCRdb to between 2019 and 2020). In the study overall: Peptide stimulations targeted recently identified HLA-C-restricted CMV epitopes, whose presentation resists viral immunomodulation, together with well-studied HLA-B-restricted epitopes. Because public TCR beta signatures pointed to carriage of CMV infection together with the matching HLA type, the HLA type of each donor mattered for the analysis.

Looking up the germline V gene yields CDR1 MNHEY and CDR2 SVGEGT. The junction shows trimming of 0 bases on V and 2 bases on J, plus 10 bases between the germline ends. From the cysteine through the phenylalanine, the CDR3 covers 15 amino acids. The kept DNA is CDR3 alone, 45 bases in frame from the first base. For sequencing, an Illumina HiSeq 1500 was employed. TCRdb passed the public sequencing reads through fastp at Q25 and MiXCR, retaining productive beta sequences. Every CDR3 protein is listed once, alongside the most common genes and DNA of its rows. The sample yields 650,000 to 900,000 distinct CDR3 sequences; approximately 29% were counted once. The leading ten clones occupy 9.5% to 15% of the sample. This clonotype was counted a few times. Its antigen specificity is not known. No qualities accompany the bases; no much larger clone lies one base away. What the authors observed across the whole study: Carriers of CMV infection plus the relevant HLA type were discriminated by the cumulative frequency of public TCR beta family members in the study cohort and in an independent roughly 340-donor cohort. The ex vivo response was dominated by HLA-C-restricted CMV-specific TCR beta clonotypes, which also provided the single most frequent clonotype in two of eight donors.

The treatment or condition label here, explained by the study, means: in vitro stimulation with specific CMV peptide epitopes to enrich CMV-specific T cells. This clonotype was sampled from a human donor in good health (CMV status not recorded). Some clones in this sample may be carry-over from other donors' samples. The sequence joins TRBV6-2 or TRBV6-3 to TRBJ1-1, with the D gene uncertain. This specimen consisted of cultured CD8+ T cells from PBMCs, obtained from culture after CMV antigen stimulation. The CDR3: CASSYSEGRNTEAFF. The DNA is TGTGCCAGCAGTTACTCGGAAGGGAGAAACACTGAAGCTTTCTTT.